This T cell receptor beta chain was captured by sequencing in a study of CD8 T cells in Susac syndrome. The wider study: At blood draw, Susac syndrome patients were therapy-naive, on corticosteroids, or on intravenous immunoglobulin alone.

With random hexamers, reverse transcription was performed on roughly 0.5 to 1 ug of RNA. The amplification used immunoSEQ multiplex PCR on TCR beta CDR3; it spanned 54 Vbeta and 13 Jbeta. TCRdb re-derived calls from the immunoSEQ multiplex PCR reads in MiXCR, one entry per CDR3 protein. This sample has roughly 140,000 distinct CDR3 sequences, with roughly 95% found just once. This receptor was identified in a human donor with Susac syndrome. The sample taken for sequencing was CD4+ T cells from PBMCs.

CDR3 sequence reads: CASRPLFGTKNTGELFF. Written as DNA, the CDR3 is TGCGCCAGCAGACCCCTTTTCGGGACAAAGAACACCGGGGAGCTGTTTTTT. The chain recombines TRBV4-1 with TRBJ2-2; TRBD1 might be the D (6 bases). Looked up from germline, CDR1 is MGHRA and CDR2 is YSYEKL. CDR3 length equals 17 residues. The V gene lost 6 bases and the J gene lost 1 base, with 18 bases spanning the gap.